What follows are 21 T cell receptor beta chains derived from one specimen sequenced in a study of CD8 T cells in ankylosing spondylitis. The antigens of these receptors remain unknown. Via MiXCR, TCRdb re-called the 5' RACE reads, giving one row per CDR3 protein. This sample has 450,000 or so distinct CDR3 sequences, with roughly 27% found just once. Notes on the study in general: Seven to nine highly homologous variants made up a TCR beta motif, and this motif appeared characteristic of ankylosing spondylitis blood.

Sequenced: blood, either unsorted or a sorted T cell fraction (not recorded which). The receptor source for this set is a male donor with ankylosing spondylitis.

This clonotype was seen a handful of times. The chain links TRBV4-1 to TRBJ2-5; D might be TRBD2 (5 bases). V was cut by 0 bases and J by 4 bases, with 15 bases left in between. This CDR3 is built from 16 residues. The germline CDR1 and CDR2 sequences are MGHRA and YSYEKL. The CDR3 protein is CASSQEGRGYGETQYF. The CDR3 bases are TGCGCCAGCAGCCAAGAGGGCCGAGGGTACGGAGAGACCCAGTACTTC.

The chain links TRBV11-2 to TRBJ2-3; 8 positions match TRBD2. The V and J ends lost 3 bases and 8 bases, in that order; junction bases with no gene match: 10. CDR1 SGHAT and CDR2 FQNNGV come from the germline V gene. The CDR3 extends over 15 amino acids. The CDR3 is CASSFNTGLVGTQYF. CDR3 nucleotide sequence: TGTGCCAGCAGCTTTAACACGGGACTAGTGGGTACGCAGTATTTT. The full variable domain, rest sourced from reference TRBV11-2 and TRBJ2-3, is EAGVAQSPRYKIIEKRQSVAFWCNPISGHATLYWYQQILGQGPKLLIQFQNNGVVDDSQLPKDRFSAERLKGVDSTLKIQPAKLEDSAVYLCASSFNTGLVGTQYFGPGTRLTVL.

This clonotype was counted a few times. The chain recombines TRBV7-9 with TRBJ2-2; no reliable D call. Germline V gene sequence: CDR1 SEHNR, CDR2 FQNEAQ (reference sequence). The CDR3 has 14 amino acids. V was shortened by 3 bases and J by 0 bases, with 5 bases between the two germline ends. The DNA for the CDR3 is TGTGCCAGCAGCTTGGTTACGAACACCGGGGAGCTGTTTTTT. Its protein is CASSLVTNTGELFF. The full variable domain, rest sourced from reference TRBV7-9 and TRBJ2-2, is DTGVSQNPRHKITKRGQNVTFRCDPISEHNRLYWYRQTLGQGPEFLTYFQNEAQLEKSRLLSDRFSAERPKGSFSTLEIQRTEQGDSAMYLCASSLVTNTGELFFGEGSRLTVL.

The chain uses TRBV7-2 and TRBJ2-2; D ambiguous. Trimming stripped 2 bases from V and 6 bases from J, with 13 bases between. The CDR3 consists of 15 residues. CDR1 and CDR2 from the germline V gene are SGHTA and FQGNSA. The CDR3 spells CASSLKPRAAGELFF. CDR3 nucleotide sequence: TGTGCCAGCAGCTTAAAACCGCGCGCAGCCGGGGAGCTGTTTTTT.

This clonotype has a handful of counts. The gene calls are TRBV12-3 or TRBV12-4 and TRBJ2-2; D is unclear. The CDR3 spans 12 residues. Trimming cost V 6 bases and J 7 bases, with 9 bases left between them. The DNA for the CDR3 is TGTGCCAGCAGCCTGCACGGCGGGGAGCTGTTTTTT. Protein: CASSLHGGELFF.

The CDR3 DNA reads TGTGCCAGCAGCTTGAGGACCCACCACGAGCAGTACTTC. This encodes CASSLRTHHEQYF. This chain connects TRBV13 to TRBJ2-7; D is unresolved. The CDR3 contains 13 residues. Germline V gene data show CDR1 as PRHDT and CDR2 as FYEKMQ (reference sequence). Between the trimmed V and J ends, which lost 3 bases and 5 bases, there was a span of 11 bases.

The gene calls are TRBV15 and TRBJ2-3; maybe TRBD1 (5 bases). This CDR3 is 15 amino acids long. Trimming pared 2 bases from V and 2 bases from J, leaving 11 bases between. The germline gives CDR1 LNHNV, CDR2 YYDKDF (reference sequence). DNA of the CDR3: TGTGCCACCAGCAGACGACAGACTCCCACAGATACGCAGTATTTT. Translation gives CATSRRQTPTDTQYF.

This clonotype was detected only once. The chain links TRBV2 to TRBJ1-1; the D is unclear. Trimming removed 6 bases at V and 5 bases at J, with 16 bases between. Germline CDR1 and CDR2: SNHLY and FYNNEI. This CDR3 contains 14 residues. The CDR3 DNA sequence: TGTGCCAGCAGGTACATGGAGGGAGAAACTGAAGCTTTCTTT. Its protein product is CASRYMEGETEAFF.

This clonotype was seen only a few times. CDR3 bases: TGTGCCTGGAGTAAGGGCAGGGGGCTCGGTCAGCCCCAGCATTTT. This sequence encodes CAWSKGRGLGQPQHF. The rearrangement uses TRBV30 and TRBJ1-5; TRBD1 agrees at 8 bases. With V trimmed by 2 bases and J by 6 bases, 9 bases remained unmatched. CDR3 length: 15 residues. CDR1 is GTSNPN and CDR2 is SVGIG in the germline V gene (reference sequence).

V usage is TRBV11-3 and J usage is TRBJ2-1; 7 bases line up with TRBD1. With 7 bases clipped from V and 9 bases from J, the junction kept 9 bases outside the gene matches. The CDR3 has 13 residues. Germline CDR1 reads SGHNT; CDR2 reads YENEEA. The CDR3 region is CASTPGQSREQFF. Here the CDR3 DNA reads TGTGCCAGCACCCCGGGACAGTCTCGTGAGCAGTTCTTC. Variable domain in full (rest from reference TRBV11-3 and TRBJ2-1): EAGVVQSPRYKIIEKKQPVAFWCNPISGHNTLYWYLQNLGQGPELLIRYENEEAVDDSQLPKDRFSAERLKGVDSTLKIQPAELGDSAVYLCASTPGQSREQFFGPGTRLTVL.

DNA of the CDR3: TGCGCCAGCCGGCGGGAGGCCACCGGGGAGCTGTTTTTT. This translates into CASRREATGELFF. The chain is built from TRBV10-1 and TRBJ2-2; 8 bases are shared with TRBD2. The CDR3 sequence is 13 residues long. The trim removed 8 bases at V and 4 bases at J, leaving 3 bases unmatched. Germline V gives CDR1 WNHNN, CDR2 SYGVQD (reference sequence).

The chain's CDR3 is CASSLWGLAANGDTQYF. The CDR3 region has the DNA TGTGCCAGCAGCTTGTGGGGGCTAGCTGCCAATGGGGATACGCAGTATTTT. V usage is TRBV5-5 and J usage is TRBJ2-3, with a tentative D call TRBD1 (6 bases). The CDR3 consists of 17 residues. V was trimmed by 1 base and J by 6 bases, leaving 21 bases between them. Germline V gene sequence: CDR1 SGHKS, CDR2 YYEKEE (reference sequence).

CDR3 amino acids: CASSLQGGQASPLHF. The CDR3 nucleotides are TGCGCCAGCAGCTTGCAGGGAGGACAAGCTTCACCCCTCCACTTT. The gene calls are TRBV5-1 and TRBJ1-6; weak D call: TRBD1 (5 bases). The CDR3 is 15 amino acids. CDR1 is SGHRS and CDR2 is YFSETQ in the germline V gene. Trimming pared 1 base from V and 9 bases from J, leaving 14 bases between.

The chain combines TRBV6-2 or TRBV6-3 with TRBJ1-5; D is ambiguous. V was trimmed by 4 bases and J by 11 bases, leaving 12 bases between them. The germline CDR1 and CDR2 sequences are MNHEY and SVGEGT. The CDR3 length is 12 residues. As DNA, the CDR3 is TGTGCCAGCAGTTTCTCAGCCCGGGCCCAGCATTTT. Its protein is CASSFSARAQHF.

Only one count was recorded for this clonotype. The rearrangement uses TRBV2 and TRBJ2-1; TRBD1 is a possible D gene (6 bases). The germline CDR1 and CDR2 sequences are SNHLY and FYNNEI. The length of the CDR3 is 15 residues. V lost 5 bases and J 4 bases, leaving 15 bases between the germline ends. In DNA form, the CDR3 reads TGTGCCAGCAGTTCAGGGGCAGGCGTTTACAATGAGCAGTTCTTC. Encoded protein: CASSSGAGVYNEQFF.

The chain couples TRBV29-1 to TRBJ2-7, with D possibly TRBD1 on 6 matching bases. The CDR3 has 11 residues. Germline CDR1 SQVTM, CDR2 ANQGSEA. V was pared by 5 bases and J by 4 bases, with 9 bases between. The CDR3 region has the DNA TGCAGCGTTCGGACAGCTTACGAGCAGTACTTC. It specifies CSVRTAYEQYF.

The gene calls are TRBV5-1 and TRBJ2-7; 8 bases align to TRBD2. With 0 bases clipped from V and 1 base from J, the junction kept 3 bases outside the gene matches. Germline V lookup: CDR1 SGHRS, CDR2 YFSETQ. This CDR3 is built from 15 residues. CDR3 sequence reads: CASSLDGRGSYEQYF. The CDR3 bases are TGCGCCAGCAGCTTGGACGGGAGGGGTTCCTACGAGCAGTACTTC.

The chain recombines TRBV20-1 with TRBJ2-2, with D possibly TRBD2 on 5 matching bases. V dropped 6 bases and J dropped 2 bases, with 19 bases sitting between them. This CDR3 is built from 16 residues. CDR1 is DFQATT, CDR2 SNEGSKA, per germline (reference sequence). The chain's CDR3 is CSARDFKRLNTGELFF. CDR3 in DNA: TGCAGTGCCCGGGATTTCAAGAGGCTTAACACCGGGGAGCTGTTTTTT.

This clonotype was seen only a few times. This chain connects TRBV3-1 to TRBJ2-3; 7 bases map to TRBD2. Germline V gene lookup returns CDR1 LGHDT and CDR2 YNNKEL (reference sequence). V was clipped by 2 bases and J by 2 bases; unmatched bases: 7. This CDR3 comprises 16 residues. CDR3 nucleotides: TGTGCCAGCAGCCAATGGACTAGTCGAGCCACAGATACGCAGTATTTT. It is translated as CASSQWTSRATDTQYF.

The CDR3 sequence is CSGRRARTEAFF. For the CDR3, the DNA is TGCAGCGGTCGCAGGGCACGCACTGAAGCTTTCTTT. The rearrangement links TRBV29-1 to TRBJ1-1; D may be TRBD1 (5 bases). CDR1 is SQVTM and CDR2 is ANQGSEA in the germline V gene. CDR3 size: 12 residues. Trimming left V 7 bases short and J 4 bases short, with 13 bases between.

The CDR3, as DNA: TGTGCCAGCAGCTTAGTGGCCACAACTAATGAAAAACTGTTTTTT. It encodes CASSLVATTNEKLFF. The V gene is TRBV7-9, the J gene TRBJ1-4; D not certain. CDR1 is SEHNR and CDR2 is FQNEAQ in the germline V gene (reference sequence). This CDR3 contains 15 residues. Trimming took 1 base from V and 0 from J, leaving 6 bases between them.